The 19 T cell receptor beta chains listed next were all sequenced from one sample in a study of blood T cell repertoires in COVID-19. Here immunoSEQ multiplex PCR was the method, and the copy in TCRdb shows in-frame clones only, minus some. This sample yields approximately 500,000 clones, of which around nine tenths are seen a single time; 7.5% to 9% belongs to the top ten. Sequencing was carried out using peripheral blood. The receptors derive from a woman aged 50 to 60 with COVID-19, enrolled during active disease.

The chain uses TRBV24-1 and TRBJ2-7, with D possibly being TRBD1 (7 bases). The germline V gene has CDR1 KGHDR and CDR2 SFDVKD. CDR3 length: 15 amino acids. V was trimmed by 3 bases and J by 4 bases, leaving 15 bases between them. In DNA, the CDR3 is TGTGCCACCAGTGATCCGTCGGAGGGGGCTTACGAGCAGTACTTC. Its protein product is CATSDPSEGAYEQYF.

The sample holds one count of this clone. This chain connects TRBV9 to TRBJ1-2; no clear D. There are 13 residues in the CDR3. In germline, CDR1 is SGDLS, CDR2 YYNGEE. V was trimmed by 4 bases and J by 1 base, leaving 8 bases between them. CDR3 in DNA: TGTGCCAGCAGCATGAACAGTAACTATGGCTACACCTTC. Translated, it gives CASSMNSNYGYTF. The variable domain in full, with the rest retrieved from reference TRBV9 and TRBJ1-2, is DSGVTQTPKHLITATGQRVTLRCSPRSGDLSVYWYQQSLDQGLQFLIQYYNGEERAKGNILERFSAQQFPDLHSELNLSSLELGDSALYFCASSMNSNYGYTFGSGTRLTVV.

The genes are TRBV6-2 or TRBV6-3 and TRBJ2-2, with 9 bases fitting TRBD2. V lost 4 bases, J lost 4 bases, and 7 bases stayed unmatched. Germline CDR1 reads MNHEY; CDR2 reads SVGEGT. This CDR3 contains 16 residues. The CDR3 coding sequence is TGTGCCAGCAGTTTCCGCGGGGGGGCGAGCACCGGGGAGCTGTTTTTT. Translating it yields CASSFRGGASTGELFF.

V is TRBV5-4 and J is TRBJ1-1; unclear D gene. CDR1 and CDR2 from the germline V gene are SGHNT and YYREEE (reference sequence). CDR3 size: 13 residues. V lost 1 base and J 2 bases, leaving 6 bases between the germline ends. CDR3 sequence: CASSLRDNTEAFF. The CDR3 coding sequence is TGTGCCAGCAGCTTGAGAGATAACACTGAAGCTTTCTTT.

The J gene is TRBJ1-2, the V gene TRBV7-2; 8 nucleotides agree with TRBD1. Germline V gene sequence: CDR1 SGHTA, CDR2 FQGNSA. V lost 3 bases to trimming and J lost 4 bases; unmatched junction nucleotides: 7. The CDR3 totals 15 residues. Written as DNA, the CDR3 is TGTGCCAGCAGCTTCGGGGACAGGTTCAGCTATGGCTACACCTTC. Amino acid sequence: CASSFGDRFSYGYTF.

V and J are TRBV24-1 and TRBJ1-4; 7 nucleotides align to TRBD1. With 3 bases clipped from V and 17 bases from J, the junction kept 8 bases outside the gene matches. Germline V CDR1 and CDR2: KGHDR, SFDVKD. This CDR3 comprises 12 residues. The CDR3 DNA reads TGTGCCACCAGTGATGGGGACAGAGAGTATTTTTTT. As protein: CATSDGDREYFF.

This clone was counted only a few times. This sequence joins TRBV5-1 and TRBJ2-2, with TRBD2 matching over 9 bases. The CDR3 runs to 14 residues. The germline gives CDR1 SGHRS, CDR2 YFSETQ. The V segment lost 0 bases and the J segment 7 bases; nucleotides outside the gene matches: 1. The CDR3: CASSLGLAVGELFF. Here the CDR3 DNA reads TGCGCCAGCAGCTTGGGACTAGCGGTCGGGGAGCTGTTTTTT. The full variable domain, completed using reference TRBV5-1 and TRBJ2-2, is KAGVTQTPRYLIKTRGQQVTLSCSPISGHRSVSWYQQTPGQGLQFLFEYFSETQRNKGNFPGRFSGRQFSNSRSEMNVSTLELGDSALYLCASSLGLAVGELFFGEGSRLTVL.

J is TRBJ1-1 and V is TRBV18, with D unresolved. V lost 6 bases and J lost 1, with 9 bases in between. In germline, CDR1 is KGHSH, CDR2 LQKENI. The CDR3 sequence is 13 residues long. The CDR3 DNA sequence: TGTGCCAGCTCCCTGCAGGAGAACACTGAAGCTTTCTTT. It codes for CASSLQENTEAFF.

The chain has TRBV6-5 and TRBJ1-6; no definite D call. CDR1 and CDR2 from the germline V gene are MNHEY and SVGAGI. V was trimmed by 6 bases and J by 8 bases, leaving 8 bases between them. The CDR3 is made up of 12 amino acids. This chain's CDR3 is CASREGDSPLHF. In DNA, the CDR3 is TGTGCCAGCAGGGAGGGCGATTCACCCCTCCACTTT.

V and J are TRBV6-5 and TRBJ1-2, with D maybe TRBD1 (6 bases). This CDR3 spans 13 amino acids. Trimming took off 6 bases at V and 8 bases at J, with 16 bases between the two ends. From germline, CDR1 is MNHEY and CDR2 SVGAGI. DNA for the CDR3: TGTGCCAGCAGCTCCGGCCAGGGGCAAGGCTACACCTTC. Amino acids: CASSSGQGQGYTF.

The chain recombines TRBV5-1 with TRBJ1-1; 8 positions agree with TRBD1. The ends lost 2 bases at V and 4 bases at J; junction bases unmatched: 4. The CDR3 has 14 residues. Germline V gene lookup returns CDR1 SGHRS and CDR2 YFSETQ. DNA for the CDR3: TGCGCCAGCAGCTTACGTACAGGGGGCACTGAAGCTTTCTTT. Its protein is CASSLRTGGTEAFF.

The rearrangement links TRBV3-1 (or the pseudogene TRBV3-2) to TRBJ1-3; D possibly corresponds to TRBD1 (6 bases). The germline V gene has CDR1 LGHDT and CDR2 YNNKEL (reference sequence). V was shortened by 4 bases and J by 0 bases, with 13 bases between the two germline ends. The CDR3 is 16 amino acids. The CDR3 DNA reads as TGTGCCAGCAGCCCGGACAGATTCGACTCTGGAAACACCATATATTTT. This translates into CASSPDRFDSGNTIYF.

In nucleotides, the CDR3 is TGTGCCAGCAGCTCAAGAGGAGTTACCGAGCAGTACTTC. Its protein product is CASSSRGVTEQYF. V and J are TRBV7-6 and TRBJ2-7; D is uncertain. Germline V lookup: CDR1 SGHVS, CDR2 FNYEAQ. Trimming removed 4 bases at V and 6 bases at J, with 13 bases between. The CDR3 totals 13 residues.

The chain has TRBV9 and TRBJ2-5; TRBD1 matches at 11 bases. The CDR3 has 16 residues. Germline assignment: CDR1 SGDLS and CDR2 YYNGEE. J was trimmed by 4 bases and V by 5 bases; bases with no gene match: 10. The CDR3 loop reads CASSPGTGGILETQYF. For the CDR3, the DNA is TGTGCCAGCAGTCCTGGGACAGGGGGGATTTTAGAGACCCAGTACTTC.

A few counts support this clone. V gene TRBV6-5 combines with J gene TRBJ1-6; D is undetermined. CDR1 and CDR2 from the germline V gene are MNHEY and SVGAGI. V was trimmed by 5 bases and J by 19 bases, leaving 18 bases between them. The CDR3 is 12 amino acids. CDR3 in DNA: TGTGCCAGCAGTCCCGAAGGCCTGACACCTCACTTT. This codes for CASSPEGLTPHF.

This sequence joins TRBV4-1 and TRBJ2-7; D is perhaps TRBD1 (6 bases). Deletions cut 4 bases from V and 5 bases from J, with 24 bases between. The CDR3 has 17 residues. Germline CDR1 and CDR2: MGHRA and YSYEKL. The CDR3 DNA sequence: TGCGCCAGCAGCCGCATCCCCTACAGGGATATATTCCACGAGCAGTACTTC. It is translated as CASSRIPYRDIFHEQYF.

This sequence joins TRBV15 and TRBJ1-2; no clear D. This CDR3 spans 14 amino acids. Trimming pared 3 bases from V and 6 bases from J, leaving 14 bases between. The germline V gene encodes CDR1 LNHNV and CDR2 YYDKDF (reference sequence). CDR3 DNA sequence: TGTGCCACCAGCAGCGCTGGTCGAGTGAATGGCTACACCTTC. As protein: CATSSAGRVNGYTF.

The chain combines TRBV7-9 with TRBJ2-3; TRBD2 matches 8 bases. Trimming took 3 bases from V and 1 from J; bases not matched to a gene: 3. CDR3 length: 15 residues. Germline loops: CDR1 SEHNR, CDR2 FQNEAQ (reference sequence). The CDR3 coding sequence is TGTGCCAGCAGCTTCACTAGCGGAGGCACAGATACGCAGTATTTT. Translating gives CASSFTSGGTDTQYF.

This clone was observed a few times. The CDR3 is CASSVGTSGGYEQYF. The CDR3 DNA reads TGTGCCAGCAGCGTAGGGACTAGCGGGGGGTACGAGCAGTACTTC. The gene calls are TRBV9 and TRBJ2-7; the match to TRBD2 covers 14 bases. Germline trimming cut 0 bases from V and 4 bases from J; bases unmatched to any gene: 0. Germline CDR1 is SGDLS and CDR2 is YYNGEE. The CDR3 has 15 amino acids.